This paragraph covers one T cell receptor (beta chain) sequence. This clone was found a few times. This receptor's antigen is unknown. Per-base quality was not reported, and no clone a single base away is much larger than it. Each donor gave one peripheral blood draw, averaging roughly 100 mL, which was collected into heparinised tubes. Naive, central memory, regulatory and stem cell-like memory CD4+ T cells were sorted on a BD FACSAria II using a panel including CD45RO, CCR7, CD25, CD127, CD95 and CD27. A purity above 98% was achieved for all sorted populations. PBMCs were isolated right away by Lymphoprep density gradient centrifugation and were stained directly, without culture. Samples were stained and sorted in pairs, with one healthy donor and one patient per experiment, so that batch effects were minimized. This record belongs to a study of beta chain features in type 1 diabetes listed by TCRdb under 2018. For the study in its entirety: No differences in mean age, gender distribution, total cell number or subset yield were found between patients and healthy donors. A total of roughly 99,000,000 sorted cells were examined across all samples, and the number of cells per subset was strongly correlated with RNA yield. The study compared the TCRB repertoires of sorted circulating CD4+ T cell subsets in recently diagnosed type 1 diabetes patients with those in matched healthy donors. Whereas all 28 donors provided naive and central memory subsets, regulatory and stem cell-like memory subsets were isolated from just 8 patients and roughly 8 healthy donors.

The High Capacity cDNA Reverse Transcription Kit was used to reverse transcribe all of the isolated RNA, meaning that expressed TCRB transcripts were what got sequenced. Deep immunoSEQ sequencing was performed on naive, central memory and regulatory T cell samples, with an average of about 3.57 million total reads per sample. Sorted cells were lysed in RLT buffer and RNA was extracted with DNase-treated RNeasy Micro or Mini kits, depending on cell number. To prevent cross-contamination, each cell subset was processed individually, whereas patient and healthy donor samples were processed jointly. TCRB sequences were amplified from cDNA with the immunoSEQ multiplex PCR, producing 87-bp fragments spanning the CDR3 region. Sequencing of the amplicons was performed on the Illumina HiSeq platform. The authors processed their data as follows. Synthetic template baselines were used to correct PCR bias computationally, reads within Hamming distance 2 were collapsed, and singletons that could not be merged were discarded. Reads were aligned to IMGT to assign V, D and J genes, CDR3 length, and insertions or deletions at six rearrangement sites. Within each subset, clonotype counts were normalized to the number of sorted cells before true diversity and Gini coefficients were calculated with the tcR R package. The overlap coefficient, calculated on TCRB nucleotide sequences, was used to quantify repertoire sharing. Out-of-frame TCRB sequences from naive cells were analyzed to stand in for the pre-selection repertoire. Not all clones reach the TCRdb copy of this immuneACCESS table, which keeps in-frame sequences only. Checked studies attribute under half of the gap to unresolved V genes and leave the rest unexplained. The V and J calls and the clone size are those of that table, but D and trimming were determined from the DNA. The sample yields 200,000 to 300,000 clones; about 11% were counted once. The ten most abundant clones make up 0.017% of the sample.

Broader findings and caveats from the paper: Because cDNA rather than genomic DNA was sequenced, highly expressing activated cells could have been over-represented, although no difference in activation and CD3 levels was found between groups. Because the HLA sub-analyses included only small numbers of individuals, any influence of HLA type on TCRB rearrangement was left unresolved. Fewer insertions and more nucleotide deletions at VDJ recombination sites were observed in patients with type 1 diabetes, implying thymic rearrangement abnormalities. Shorter templates might have been favored by PCR, but patient and control samples were amplified and corrected together, so both groups would have been affected equally by any skew. Naive, central memory and regulatory TCRB repertoires appeared to be more similar among patients than among healthy donors. In all four CD4+ subsets, TCRB CDR3 length was moderately but significantly shorter in type 1 diabetes patients.

CDR1 and CDR2 are drawn from the germline V gene: MGHDK, SYGVNS. V loses 1 base, J loses 4 bases, and the germline ends lie 10 bases apart. From cysteine to phenylalanine, the CDR3 is 15 amino acids long. Of all the DNA, just the CDR3 is kept, 45 bases in frame from base 1. The chain is assembled from TRBV25-1 and TRBJ1-4; no D gene is confidently identified. The material sequenced was naive CD4+ T cells from blood. Read against the paper, the sample's cell subset or site label means: true naive CD4+ T cells. The clonotype was recovered from a young man with type 1 diabetes. The CDR3 in this case is CASSESGGLNEKLFF. The DNA sequence reads TGTGCCAGCAGTGAATCTGGAGGGCTTAATGAAAAACTGTTTTTT.